A single sample is the source of the 11 T cell receptor beta chains below, sequenced in a study of type 1 regulatory T cells. Using its own MiXCR run on the reads, TCRdb lists one record per CDR3 protein. The table shows 15,000 or so distinct CDR3 sequences, with around 13% occurring only once. No antigen is known for these receptors. Source material: cultured T cells, either the whole culture or a sorted T cell fraction (not recorded which). The receptors were sampled from a human donor in good health.

This clonotype was seen once. The V and J genes are TRBV18 and TRBJ2-7; 9 positions match TRBD2. There are 16 residues in the CDR3. Looked up from germline, CDR1 is KGHSH and CDR2 is LQKENI. Germline trimming cut 0 bases from V and 5 bases from J; bases unmatched to any gene: 8. The CDR3 sequence is CASSPPAGGGKNEQYF. CDR3 coding DNA: TGTGCCAGCTCACCACCGGCGGGAGGGGGCAAGAACGAGCAGTACTTC.

This clonotype has only a few counts. The rearrangement uses TRBV9 and TRBJ2-7; 7 bases map to TRBD2. Germline-derived CDR1 and CDR2 are SGDLS and YYNGEE. The CDR3 consists of 14 residues. Unmatched junction bases numbered 6, after V lost 0 bases and J lost 6 bases. CDR3 nucleotide sequence: TGTGCCAGCAGCGTAGACACTAGCGTAGGCGAGCAGTACTTC. It translates to CASSVDTSVGEQYF.

At least ten counts were recorded for this clonotype. The chain combines TRBV5-1 with TRBJ2-2, with 9 bases matching TRBD2. CDR1 and CDR2 (germline): SGHRS, YFSETQ. The length of the CDR3 is 16 residues. The junction had 5 bases not matched to a gene; V was cut back by 4 bases and J by 1 base. The CDR3 DNA follows: TGCGCCAGCAGCACCGGGACTAGCAGGAACACCGGGGAGCTGTTTTTT. Amino acid sequence: CASSTGTSRNTGELFF.

The table lists this clonotype with many counts. One junction end disagrees with the germline gene, perhaps due to a read error. The J gene is TRBJ2-7, the V gene TRBV6-5, with D tentatively TRBD1 (5 bases). This CDR3 is built from 13 residues. Germline V CDR1 and CDR2: MNHEY, SVGAGI. The CDR3 is CASSYTAGIGEIF. The CDR3 DNA follows: TGTGCCAGCAGTTACACTGCAGGGATCGGAGAAATCTTC.

The table lists this clonotype with many counts. V is TRBV18 and J is TRBJ1-5, with a possible D match to TRBD1 (6 bases). The CDR3 is 14 amino acids. Per germline, CDR1 KGHSH and CDR2 LQKENI. The V and J ends lost 5 bases and 5 bases respectively, with 13 bases between them. CDR3 bases: TGTGCCAGCTCAAATACAGGGTTCGATCAGCCCCAGCATTTT. Residues: CASSNTGFDQPQHF.

This clonotype was counted between two and nine times. The V gene is TRBV6-5, the J gene TRBJ1-5; no reliable D call. The CDR3 has 15 residues. From germline, CDR1 is MNHEY and CDR2 SVGAGI. Trimming left V 6 bases short and J 3 bases short, with 15 bases between. CDR3 sequence (DNA): TGTGCCAGCAGGTCGGCGGAGAATAACAATCAGCCCCAGCATTTT. It yields the protein CASRSAENNNQPQHF.

This clonotype is medium-sized by share. The V gene is TRBV12-3 or TRBV12-4, the J gene TRBJ2-1, with TRBD2 matching 10 bases. The CDR3 contains 17 residues. The V segment lost 5 bases and the J segment 0 bases; nucleotides outside the gene matches: 7. The CDR3 region is CASSNQGLAYSYNEQFF. The CDR3 DNA follows: TGTGCCAGCAGTAACCAGGGACTAGCGTACTCCTACAATGAGCAGTTCTTC.

In its sample, this clonotype was seen many times. The gene calls are TRBV5-1 and TRBJ2-2; D may be TRBD1 (5 bases). V was trimmed by 5 bases and J by 2 bases, leaving 10 bases between them. CDR1 is SGHRS, CDR2 YFSETQ, per germline. CDR3 length equals 14 residues. The CDR3 nucleotides read TGCGCCAGCAGGGCAGGGATCAACACCGGGGAGCTGTTTTTT. It translates to CASRAGINTGELFF.

This clonotype was seen repeatedly, ten times or more. The rearrangement links TRBV29-1 to TRBJ1-4; weak D call: TRBD1 (6 bases). Germline lookup yields CDR1 SQVTM and CDR2 ANQGSEA. The V gene lost 6 bases and the J gene lost 4 bases, with 12 bases spanning the gap. The CDR3 totals 13 residues. CDR3 bases: TGCAGCGTCTGGACAGTCTTTAATGAAAAACTGTTTTTT. It encodes CSVWTVFNEKLFF.

Worth noting for this clonotype: Just one base apart from a much larger clone, this may be a read error. This sequence joins TRBV7-2 and TRBJ2-5; TRBD1 is a possible D gene (6 bases). Trimming removed 4 bases at V and 4 bases at J, with 13 bases between. The CDR3 is 14 residues long. The germline V gene has CDR1 SGHTA and CDR2 FQGNSA. The CDR3 reads CASSSGAPVETQYF. Written as DNA, the CDR3 is TGTGCCAGCAGCTCAGGGGCCCCGGTAGAGACCCAGTACTTC. Combining the CDR3 with reference TRBV7-2 and TRBJ2-5 gives the whole variable domain GAGVSQSPSNKVTEKGKDVELRCDPISGHTALYWYRQSLGQGLEFLIYFQGNSAPDKSGLPSDRFSAERTGGSVSTLTIQRTQQEDSAVYLCASSSGAPVETQYFGPGTRLLVL.

This clonotype was counted a few times. This sequence joins TRBV6-1 and TRBJ2-5; 11 nucleotides align to TRBD1. This CDR3 contains 16 residues. In germline, CDR1 is MNHNS, CDR2 SASEGT. V lost 6 bases, J lost 6 bases, and 12 bases stayed unmatched. The CDR3 sequence is CASSTRDRGDVKTQYF. As DNA, the CDR3 is TGTGCCAGCAGCACCCGGGACAGGGGGGACGTGAAGACCCAGTACTTC.